These 30 T cell receptor beta chains originate from one sample sequenced in a study of early T cells in non-severe SARS-CoV-2 infection. TCRdb reprocessed the 5' RACE reads with MiXCR, giving one entry per CDR3 protein. The profile covers tens of thousands of distinct CDR3 sequences, with 8.7% appearing a single time and almost 4% taken by the ten largest. The sequenced sample was whole blood, obtained at baseline. The receptors here all came from an adult who was a healthcare worker with PCR-confirmed SARS-CoV-2 infection or an uninfected control (not recorded which).

The V and J genes are TRBV28 and TRBJ1-1, with D unclear. Germline values: CDR1 MDHEN, CDR2 SYDVKM. V gave up 1 base and J gave up 6 bases, with 6 bases separating them. CDR3 length: 12 amino acids. The CDR3 sequence: CASSLYGAEAFF. CDR3 coding DNA: TGTGCCAGCAGTTTATATGGCGCTGAAGCTTTCTTT. Variable domain in full (rest from reference TRBV28 and TRBJ1-1): DVKVTQSSRYLVKRTGEKVFLECVQDMDHENMFWYRQDPGLGLRLIYFSYDVKMKEKGDIPEGYSVSREKKERFSLILESASTNQTSMYLCASSLYGAEAFFGQGTRLTVV.

The rearrangement joins TRBV24-1 to TRBJ2-3, with D tentatively TRBD2 (6 bases). The CDR3 spans 14 residues. Trimming cost V 2 bases and J 6 bases, with 11 bases left between them. Germline V gene lookup returns CDR1 KGHDR and CDR2 SFDVKD. The CDR3 region has the DNA TGTGCCACCAGTGATTCCCAGGAGGGGGATACGCAGTATTTT. Translation: CATSDSQEGDTQYF.

The chain joins TRBV3-1 to TRBJ2-5; the match to TRBD2 covers 9 bases. After removal of 4 bases from V and 4 bases from J, the junction contained 7 bases not matched to a gene. CDR3 length: 15 residues. Per germline, CDR1 LGHDT and CDR2 YNNKEL (reference sequence). The CDR3 coding sequence is TGTGCCAGCAGCCGGGAAGCGGGAGGAGGAGAGACCCAGTACTTC. Translated, it gives CASSREAGGGETQYF.

This clonotype was recorded a few times. The V and J genes are TRBV9 and TRBJ2-1, with 13 bases fitting TRBD2. V shed 3 bases, J shed 7 bases, and the junction held 7 bases outside the gene matches. This CDR3 contains 16 residues. Germline-derived CDR1 and CDR2 are SGDLS and YYNGEE. In DNA form, the CDR3 reads TGTGCCAGCAGCGACACACTAGCGGGAGGGGTAAATGAGCAGTTCTTC. Translated: CASSDTLAGGVNEQFF.

This clonotype has only a few counts. The chain's CDR3 is CASSEELEGAGQPQHF. In DNA, the CDR3 is TGTGCCAGCAGTGAGGAGTTAGAGGGTGCGGGCCAGCCCCAGCATTTT. This rearrangement joins TRBV2 to TRBJ1-5, with D hard to call. CDR3 length: 16 residues. Trimming removed 3 bases from V and 7 bases from J, with 19 bases in between. From germline, CDR1 is SNHLY and CDR2 FYNNEI.

V and J are TRBV27 and TRBJ2-7, with 8 bases lining up with TRBD2. After removal of 3 bases from V and 5 bases from J, the junction contained 12 bases not matched to a gene. The CDR3 is 16 amino acids. Germline CDR1 reads MNHEY; CDR2 reads SMNVEV (reference sequence). This chain's CDR3 is CASSFSGLAPSHEQYF. CDR3 bases: TGTGCCAGCAGTTTCTCTGGACTAGCTCCGAGCCACGAGCAGTACTTC.

The chain carries TRBV7-2 and TRBJ1-3; possible D gene TRBD1, 5 bases. Germline V CDR1 and CDR2: SGHTA, FQGNSA. Between the trimmed V and J ends, which lost 5 bases and 1 base, there was a span of 15 bases. The CDR3 sequence is 16 residues long. CDR3 sequence: CASSLGDQGSGNTIYF. The CDR3, as DNA: TGTGCCAGCAGCCTCGGGGATCAGGGTTCTGGAAACACCATATATTTT.

This sequence joins TRBV29-1 and TRBJ2-7; TRBD2 aligns across 15 bases. The CDR3 sequence is 14 residues long. Germline CDR1 reads SQVTM; CDR2 reads ANQGSEA. V lost 5 bases to trimming and J lost 4 bases; unmatched junction nucleotides: 3. The CDR3 DNA follows: TGCAGCGTTCTCGGGACTAGCGGGGGGTACGAGCAGTACTTC. This sequence encodes CSVLGTSGGYEQYF.

Only a few counts were recorded for this clonotype. The CDR3 DNA reads as TGTGCCAGTCGGACAAGATCAAACACAGATACGCAGTATTTT. Translation: CASRTRSNTDTQYF. The rearrangement uses TRBV19 and TRBJ2-3; tentative D call: TRBD1 (5 bases). Trimming removed 8 bases at V and 2 bases at J, with 14 bases between. The CDR3 is 14 amino acids. Germline lookup yields CDR1 LNHDA and CDR2 SQIVND (reference sequence).

The sample holds many counts of this clonotype. V usage is TRBV12-3 or TRBV12-4 and J usage is TRBJ1-3; D is uncertain. CDR3 size: 13 residues. The germline V and J ends were trimmed by 6 bases and 4 bases, with 10 bases remaining between them. CDR3 residues: CASSTGVGNTIYF. CDR3 nucleotide sequence: TGTGCCAGCAGCACGGGAGTGGGAAACACCATATATTTT.

This clonotype occurred many times. This chain uses TRBV4-1 with TRBJ2-5; TRBD1 matches at 11 bases. CDR1 is MGHRA and CDR2 is YSYEKL in the germline V gene. V trimming: 5 bases; J trimming: 3 bases; junction bases outside the gene matches: 11. The CDR3 runs to 17 residues. The CDR3 reads CASSSFRRTGGEETQYF. In DNA, the CDR3 is TGCGCCAGCAGCTCCTTCCGTAGGACAGGGGGCGAAGAGACCCAGTACTTC.

This clonotype was counted only a few times. The chain employs TRBV9 and TRBJ2-3, with D tentatively TRBD2 (5 bases). This CDR3 contains 13 residues. The germline V gene has CDR1 SGDLS and CDR2 YYNGEE. Trimming stripped 8 bases from V and 1 base from J, with 11 bases between. The CDR3 loop reads CARAEGGTDTQYF. Here the CDR3 DNA reads TGTGCCAGAGCCGAGGGTGGCACAGATACGCAGTATTTT.

In its sample, this clonotype was seen many times. V usage is TRBV20-1 and J usage is TRBJ2-5, with D perhaps TRBD2 (5 bases). The V gene's germline CDR1 is DFQATT and CDR2 SNEGSKA (reference sequence). V shed 4 bases and J shed 0 bases, with 9 bases lying between them. This CDR3 contains 13 residues. The CDR3 loop is CSAMTGDQETQYF. The CDR3 DNA sequence: TGCAGTGCTATGACCGGGGACCAAGAGACCCAGTACTTC.

The table lists this clonotype with many counts. The chain has TRBV27 and TRBJ2-3; 11 bases are a match to TRBD2. Germline CDR1 and CDR2: MNHEY and SMNVEV (reference sequence). V gave up 4 bases and J gave up 8 bases; unmatched junction bases: 17. The CDR3 contains 18 residues. The DNA for the CDR3 is TGTGCCAGCAGTTCCCAGGCAGCGGGACTAGCGGTGCCAAGTACGCAGTATTTT. This encodes CASSSQAAGLAVPSTQYF.

There are many counts of this clonotype. The chain couples TRBV24-1 to TRBJ2-7; D is perhaps TRBD2 (5 bases). Trimming took 9 bases from V and 1 from J, leaving 12 bases between them. Germline V CDR1 and CDR2: KGHDR, SFDVKD. The CDR3 consists of 13 residues. CDR3 in amino acids: CATGSERSYEQYF. The CDR3 bases are TGTGCCACCGGATCAGAGCGGTCCTACGAGCAGTACTTC.

This clonotype was observed a few times. The chain joins TRBV6-4 to TRBJ2-3, with TRBD2 matching over 8 bases. Per the germline V gene, CDR1 is MRHNA and CDR2 is SNTAGT. V trimming: 4 bases; J trimming: 0 bases; junction bases outside the gene matches: 3. The CDR3 is made up of 15 amino acids. The CDR3 nucleotides are TGTGCCAGCAGTGTTACGGGAGGGAGCACAGATACGCAGTATTTT. It yields the protein CASSVTGGSTDTQYF.

This clonotype was detected a few times. V usage is TRBV9 and J usage is TRBJ2-7; D may be TRBD2 (5 bases). The CDR3 contains 15 residues. Trimming cost V 3 bases and J 2 bases, with 15 bases left between them. Germline CDR1 is SGDLS and CDR2 is YYNGEE. The CDR3 DNA reads as TGTGCCAGCAGCGCCGGAGGTCCCGAAACCTACGAGCAGTACTTC. It is translated as CASSAGGPETYEQYF. Full variable domain (remainder filled in from reference TRBV9 and TRBJ2-7): DSGVTQTPKHLITATGQRVTLRCSPRSGDLSVYWYQQSLDQGLQFLIQYYNGEERAKGNILERFSAQQFPDLHSELNLSSLELGDSALYFCASSAGGPETYEQYFGPGTRLTVT.

This clonotype was observed many times. The chain employs TRBV9 and TRBJ2-3, with 8 nucleotides matching TRBD2. CDR1 is SGDLS, CDR2 YYNGEE, per germline. The CDR3 has 15 residues. V was pared by 4 bases and J by 4 bases, with 8 bases of the junction left unmatched. CDR3 bases: TGTGCCAGCAGCATCCTCTCTAGCGGGCCAGATACGCAGTATTTT. Translated, it gives CASSILSSGPDTQYF.

With regard to this clonotype: A read error is possible here, since a much larger clone lies one base away. The V and J genes are TRBV20-1 and TRBJ1-6; 7 positions match TRBD1. Per germline, CDR1 DFQATT and CDR2 SNEGSKA (reference sequence). J was trimmed by 8 bases and V by 3 bases; bases with no gene match: 4. The CDR3 sequence is 13 residues long. CDR3 region: CSASQGVDSPLHF. CDR3 DNA sequence: TGCAGTGCTAGTCAGGGGGTGGATTCACCCCTCCACTTT.

This clonotype was picked up a small number of times. The chain recombines TRBV6-2 or TRBV6-3 with TRBJ2-3; weak D call: TRBD1 (5 bases). Germline V lookup: CDR1 MNHEY, CDR2 SVGEGT. The CDR3 spans 13 residues. V lost 6 bases, J lost 1 base, and 8 bases lay in between. The CDR3 coding sequence is TGTGCCAGCAGGGAACAGGGCACAGATACGCAGTATTTT. It is translated as CASREQGTDTQYF.

The V and J genes are TRBV6-5 and TRBJ2-7; TRBD1 aligns across 9 bases. V lost 6 bases to trimming and J lost 3 bases; unmatched junction nucleotides: 6. This CDR3 has 14 amino acids. Germline loops: CDR1 MNHEY, CDR2 SVGAGI. The CDR3 DNA is TGTGCCAGCAGCGGGACAGGGAACGGCTACGAGCAGTACTTC. Encoded protein: CASSGTGNGYEQYF.

This clonotype has a handful of counts. The chain couples TRBV9 to TRBJ2-3; D call uncertain. Trimming took 5 bases from V and 6 from J, leaving 7 bases between them. Germline V gives CDR1 SGDLS, CDR2 YYNGEE. This CDR3 comprises 11 residues. The CDR3 region is CASSRLDTQYF. CDR3 coding DNA: TGTGCCAGCAGTCGGTTGGATACGCAGTATTTT.

The sample holds many counts of this clonotype. V gene TRBV9 combines with J gene TRBJ1-6; D unresolved. This CDR3 has 16 amino acids. Germline V lookup: CDR1 SGDLS, CDR2 YYNGEE. With 3 bases removed from V and 0 bases from J, the gap between germline ends came to 10 bases. CDR3 nucleotide sequence: TGTGCCAGCAGCGAGAGCATTAGCTCCTATAATTCACCCCTCCACTTT. Its translation is CASSESISSYNSPLHF. Looking up the rest from reference TRBV9 and TRBJ1-6 gives the full variable domain: DSGVTQTPKHLITATGQRVTLRCSPRSGDLSVYWYQQSLDQGLQFLIQYYNGEERAKGNILERFSAQQFPDLHSELNLSSLELGDSALYFCASSESISSYNSPLHFGNGTRLTVT.

The chain links TRBV2 to TRBJ2-1; either TRBD1 or TRBD2 may fit D (6 bases each). Germline lookup yields CDR1 SNHLY and CDR2 FYNNEI. CDR3 length: 14 amino acids. With 6 bases removed from V and 4 bases from J, the gap between germline ends came to 13 bases. As DNA, the CDR3 is TGTGCCAGCAGCCGGGGGCCATTGTACAATGAGCAGTTCTTC. Its translation: CASSRGPLYNEQFF.

This chain uses TRBV20-1 with TRBJ1-5; D is undetermined. CDR1 and CDR2 (germline): DFQATT, SNEGSKA (reference sequence). The CDR3 covers 14 residues. V was pared by 3 bases and J by 2 bases, with 11 bases between. The CDR3 reads CSARGGSGNQPQHF. CDR3 in DNA: TGCAGTGCTAGGGGCGGGAGCGGCAATCAGCCCCAGCATTTT.

The V call is TRBV29-1, the J call TRBJ2-5, with 7 bases fitting TRBD2. There are 15 residues in the CDR3. Per germline, CDR1 SQVTM and CDR2 ANQGSEA. Trimming cost V 7 bases and J 2 bases; bases outside gene matches: 13. DNA for the CDR3: TGCAGCGCTCCTACTCCTAGCGGCCCTCAAGAGACCCAGTACTTC. Protein: CSAPTPSGPQETQYF.

By its share, this clonotype is medium-sized. The chain uses TRBV12-3 or TRBV12-4 and TRBJ2-7, with 9 bases identical to TRBD2. The CDR3 is made up of 18 amino acids. V shed 6 bases, J shed 3 bases, and the junction held 18 bases outside the gene matches. The CDR3, as DNA: TGTGCCAGCAGCCGAACACCGGGACTAGCAATCCCCTACTACGAGCAGTACTTC. As protein: CASSRTPGLAIPYYEQYF.

The V and J genes are TRBV27 and TRBJ2-5, with TRBD1 matching 10 bases. The V gene's germline CDR1 is MNHEY and CDR2 SMNVEV (reference sequence). J gave up 5 bases and V 5 bases, and 8 bases lay outside the gene matches. There are 15 residues in the CDR3. CDR3 protein: CASSPRTGGLETQYF. The CDR3 DNA follows: TGTGCCAGCAGTCCCCGGACAGGGGGTCTGGAGACCCAGTACTTC.

The genes are TRBV29-1 and TRBJ2-7; D gene unclear. V was cut by 2 bases and J by 3 bases, with 11 bases left in between. The V gene's germline CDR1 is SQVTM and CDR2 ANQGSEA. This CDR3 comprises 13 residues. The CDR3 reads CSVEWYGSYEQYF. For the CDR3, the DNA is TGCAGCGTTGAATGGTACGGTAGCTACGAGCAGTACTTC.

This clonotype has only a few counts. The chain has TRBV23-1 and TRBJ2-1; D is unclear. TRBV23-1 is designated an ORF whose function remains uncertain. CDR3 size: 13 residues. V lost 0 bases to trimming and J lost 4 bases, with 4 bases between them. This CDR3 is CASSQSSYNEQFF. The CDR3 nucleotides read TGCGCCAGCAGTCAATCGAGTTACAATGAGCAGTTCTTC.